The rows below give T cell receptor beta chains drawn from one sample of a study of shared clonotypes between healthy human individuals. Profiled with immunoSEQ multiplex PCR; TCRdb holds only in-frame clones, not every one. The repertoire includes around 2,000,000 clones, roughly 95% of them detected once, and 1.2% sits in the top ten. Sequences were obtained from naive CD8+ T cells sorted from blood. Every receptor here comes from a man between 18 and 29 years old in good health. Both conserved end residues are trimmed from each CDR3. The D gene is left open where the match is weak.

j_call,d_call,v_call,cdr3_length,cdr3_aa
TRBJ2-7,NA,TRBV7-2,13,ASSSVPVGVNEQY
TRBJ2-1,NA,TRBV9,14,ASSGRRAGAYNEQF
TRBJ2-7,TRBD2,TRBV27,14,ASSLVAGATGYEQY
TRBJ2-5,TRBD2,TRBV29-1,14,SVEDWEREIEETQY
TRBJ2-7,TRBD1,TRBV5-6,11,ASSFGQGNEQY
TRBJ2-1,TRBD2,TRBV9,13,ASSPGLALYNEQF
TRBJ1-3,NA,TRBV10-2,15,ASSEDYRLVGGNTIY
TRBJ2-3,TRBD2,TRBV9,14,ASSGSVAGGIDTQY
TRBJ2-1,NA,TRBV2,10,ASSEVNWGPF
TRBJ1-2,NA,TRBV30,11,AWTTGTDRGYT
TRBJ1-2,NA,TRBV28,13,ASSWGGDWYYGYT
TRBJ2-7,NA,TRBV6-1,14,ASSAPQGRVFNEQY
TRBJ2-1,NA,TRBV7-3,12,ASSSSGGSNEQF
TRBJ2-7,TRBD2,TRBV6-5,13,ASSYGSSGVYEQY
TRBJ2-5,TRBD2,TRBV6-5,14,ASSYVLAGGQETQY
TRBJ2-7,TRBD1,TRBV6-1,12,ASGGTGRHYEQY
TRBJ1-2,NA,TRBV6-5,10,ASSYSGHGYT
TRBJ2-1,TRBD1,TRBV19,13,ASRIDRGTYNEQF
TRBJ2-1,TRBD2,TRBV6-5,14,ASSYFGLAGHNEQF
TRBJ2-7,NA,TRBV6-5,11,ASSYSRTYEQY
TRBJ2-7,TRBD1,TRBV9,11,ASSEGQGWEQY
TRBJ2-5,NA,TRBV18,11,ASSPGTSETQY
TRBJ1-2,NA,TRBV10-3,11,AIKPTGNYGYT
TRBJ1-2,TRBD1,TRBV10-1,11,ASSEDRGYGYT
TRBJ2-1,NA,TRBV19,11,ASSSSWGYEQF
TRBJ1-1,NA,TRBV30,11,AWSVRQFTEAF
TRBJ1-5,NA,TRBV4-1,11,ASSLRLGQPQH
TRBJ1-1,NA,TRBV27,12,ASRYPGPNTEAF
TRBJ1-1,NA,TRBV6-1,11,ASRDGENTEAF
TRBJ2-5,NA,TRBV6-1,11,ASSAGTPQTQY
TRBJ2-7,TRBD1,TRBV13,11,ASSSYRGHEQY
TRBJ1-1,NA,TRBV13,11,ASSLRGATEAF
TRBJ2-7,NA,TRBV6-5,11,ASSYLGDYEQY
TRBJ2-7,NA,TRBV11-2,14,ASSLYDRTDSYEQY
TRBJ2-2,NA,TRBV27,15,ASSPSIGELNTGELF
TRBJ1-1,NA,TRBV4-1,13,ASSHLAGAGTEAF
TRBJ2-7,NA,TRBV4-3,14,ASSQDLQGYSYEQY
TRBJ2-1,TRBD2,TRBV29-1,12,SVGLAGASNEQF
TRBJ2-7,TRBD1,TRBV6-5,14,ASSYSLGQFPYEQY
TRBJ1-6,TRBD1,TRBV27,14,ASSLYRGGGDSPLH
TRBJ2-7,TRBD2,TRBV7-9,16,ASSLAAGTSGRMSEQY
TRBJ2-7,NA,TRBV5-4,10,ASNGLSSEQY
TRBJ2-3,NA,TRBV27,13,ASSPLEALWDTQY
TRBJ2-3,NA,TRBV9,13,ASSVYGTPTDTQY
TRBJ2-1,NA,TRBV7-9,9,ASSGQDTSF
TRBJ2-1,TRBD1,TRBV7-9,14,ASSTWTGGLSNEQF
TRBJ2-1,TRBD2,TRBV6-1,13,ASSDSGLAGAEQF
TRBJ1-2,TRBD1,TRBV11-2,11,ASSYTGGYGYT
TRBJ1-2,NA,TRBV15,12,ATIAGPPNYGYT
TRBJ2-1,TRBD1,TRBV13,12,ASSLAQGVNEQF